These 22 T cell receptor beta chains originate from one sample sequenced in a study of human T cells and chemical hapten exposure (TCRdb year 2021). Library preparation employed RACE. Sequenced on a NextSeq 500. The public reads were reanalyzed by TCRdb: fastp trimming at Q25, MiXCR alignment, in-frame beta chains only. Merged by CDR3 protein, the rows form single entries marked with the most common genes and DNA. The sample yields around 75,000 distinct CDR3 sequences; over 9% were counted once. The ten top clones hold 6.8% of the sample. According to the study, the label for this sample's time point signals: patch test 2, 6 weeks after DPC sensitization. The treatment or condition tag for this specimen amounts to: therapeutic diphenylcyclopropenone sensitization with weekly scalp DPC. The sample here was whole blood, taken in connection with sensitization to the hapten diphenylcyclopropenone (DPC). Receptors were obtained from a woman in her fifties or sixties with alopecia areata. Some clones in this sample may be carry-over from other donors' samples.

Ten or more counts support this clonotype. The chain links TRBV20-1 to TRBJ2-7; TRBD1 might be the D (6 bases). The germline CDR1 and CDR2 sequences are DFQATT and SNEGSKA (reference sequence). The CDR3 has 12 residues. Trimming removed 7 bases from V and 1 base from J, with 11 bases in between. Written as DNA, the CDR3 is TGCAGTGGACGGACAGATTCCTACGAGCAGTACTTC. It codes for CSGRTDSYEQYF.

Comment on this clonotype: This could be a read error, since a much larger clone is one nucleotide away. The chain joins TRBV6-2 or TRBV6-3 to TRBJ2-3, with D unresolved. The CDR3 consists of 14 residues. Per germline, CDR1 MNHEY and CDR2 SVGEGT. The CDR3 loop reads CASRYGQPTDTQYF. The CDR3 DNA is TGTGCCAGCCGTTACGGTCAGCCCACAGATACGCAGTATTTT.

This clonotype was seen more than once but under ten times. This chain joins TRBV14 and TRBJ1-1, with D possibly matching TRBD1 (5 bases). The CDR3 extends over 15 amino acids. Per the germline V gene, CDR1 is SGHDN and CDR2 is FVKESK. V was shortened by 1 base and J by 2 bases, with 11 bases between the two germline ends. DNA for the CDR3: TGTGCCAGCAGCCAAGCCTTTGGGACTAACACTGAAGCTTTCTTT. Encoded protein: CASSQAFGTNTEAFF.

This clonotype has more than one count but fewer than ten. V is TRBV7-9 and J is TRBJ1-4; D remains unclear. The CDR3 is 15 residues long. Per the germline V gene, CDR1 is SEHNR and CDR2 is FQNEAQ (reference sequence). V lost 3 bases to trimming and J lost 0 bases, with 8 bases between them. CDR3 nucleotides: TGTGCCAGCAGCTTGGGCAGGACAACTAATGAAAAACTGTTTTTT. Its protein product is CASSLGRTTNEKLFF.

This chain connects TRBV18 to TRBJ2-5, with D tentatively TRBD1 (6 bases). Germline V lookup: CDR1 KGHSH, CDR2 LQKENI. The CDR3 runs to 16 residues. The V and J ends lost 1 base and 1 base respectively, with 13 bases between them. Here the CDR3 DNA reads TGTGCCAGCTCACCACTTGCTACAGGGACCCAAGAGACCCAGTACTTC. This translates into CASSPLATGTQETQYF.

This clonotype was counted ten times or more. This CDR3 reads CSAIQTGLYGYTF. CDR3 coding DNA: TGCAGTGCCATCCAGACAGGGCTTTATGGCTACACCTTC. The chain has TRBV20-1 and TRBJ1-2; 7 bases line up with TRBD1. CDR1 and CDR2 from the germline V gene are DFQATT and SNEGSKA (reference sequence). The CDR3 contains 13 residues. The V gene end was trimmed by 6 bases and the J gene end by 5 bases; junction bases not matched to a gene: 9.

This clonotype has only a few counts. The V and J genes are TRBV20-1 and TRBJ2-7; 14 bases align to TRBD2. The CDR3 has 16 amino acids. After removal of 3 bases from V and 2 bases from J, the junction contained 6 bases not matched to a gene. Germline CDR1 reads DFQATT; CDR2 reads SNEGSKA (reference sequence). The CDR3 DNA reads as TGCAGTGCTAGGGCGGGGACTAGCGGGGGCACCTACGAGCAGTACTTC. Its translation: CSARAGTSGGTYEQYF.

V usage is TRBV19 and J usage is TRBJ1-1; D unresolved. The V end lost 6 bases, the J end lost 4 bases, and 15 bases lay between the germline ends. The CDR3 has 14 amino acids. Germline loops: CDR1 LNHDA, CDR2 SQIVND (reference sequence). The CDR3 is CASSNVDGSTEAFF. The CDR3 coding sequence is TGTGCCAGTAGCAATGTCGACGGAAGCACTGAAGCTTTCTTT. Filled out from reference TRBV19 and TRBJ1-1, the complete variable domain reads DGGITQSPKYLFRKEGQNVTLSCEQNLNHDAMYWYRQDPGQGLRLIYYSQIVNDFQKGDIAEGYSVSREKKESFPLTVTSAQKNPTAFYLCASSNVDGSTEAFFGQGTRLTVV.

J is TRBJ2-5 and V is TRBV7-2; D is ambiguous. Trimming left V 5 bases short and J 4 bases short, with 5 bases between. The CDR3 consists of 11 residues. Per the germline V gene, CDR1 is SGHTA and CDR2 is FQGNSA. The CDR3 is CASSIIETQYF. The CDR3 DNA reads TGTGCCAGCAGCATCATAGAGACCCAGTACTTC.

The chain links TRBV6-5 to TRBJ1-1, with D possibly TRBD1 on 5 matching bases. Trimming took 7 bases from V and 2 from J, leaving 17 bases between them. Germline V gene lookup returns CDR1 MNHEY and CDR2 SVGAGI. CDR3 length equals 15 residues. CDR3 sequence reads: CASKGRREGNTEAFF. CDR3 DNA: TGTGCCAGCAAGGGTCGCAGGGAGGGCAACACTGAAGCTTTCTTT.

This clonotype was recorded at least ten times. The chain has TRBV18 and TRBJ2-1; 8 nucleotides line up with TRBD1. Germline V CDR1 and CDR2: KGHSH, LQKENI. The V gene end was trimmed by 3 bases and the J gene end by 4 bases; junction bases not matched to a gene: 5. This CDR3 contains 15 residues. CDR3 in amino acids: CASSPPGQAYNEQFF. CDR3 bases: TGTGCCAGCTCACCGCCGGGACAGGCTTACAATGAGCAGTTCTTC.

This clonotype was observed a handful of times. The chain carries TRBV20-1 and TRBJ2-1; no definite D call. The CDR3 is made up of 15 amino acids. V lost 1 base and J 0 bases, leaving 10 bases between the germline ends. CDR1 and CDR2 (germline): DFQATT, SNEGSKA (reference sequence). The CDR3 loop reads CSARARVSSYNEQFF. Here the CDR3 DNA reads TGCAGTGCTAGAGCCCGCGTTAGCTCCTACAATGAGCAGTTCTTC.

The chain couples TRBV18 to TRBJ2-7, with D perhaps matching TRBD2 (6 bases). Per germline, CDR1 KGHSH and CDR2 LQKENI. CDR3 length equals 16 residues. Trimming cost V 3 bases and J 0 bases, with 15 bases left between them. This CDR3 reads CASSPALSGSSYEQYF. In DNA form, the CDR3 reads TGTGCCAGCTCACCGGCGCTTAGCGGCAGCTCCTACGAGCAGTACTTC. Full variable domain (remainder filled in from reference TRBV18 and TRBJ2-7): NAGVMQNPRHLVRRRGQEARLRCSPMKGHSHVYWYRQLPEEGLKFMVYLQKENIIDESGMPKERFSAEFPKEGPSILRIQQVVRGDSAAYFCASSPALSGSSYEQYFGPGTRLTVT.

The chain has TRBV14 and TRBJ2-5; 10 nucleotides align to TRBD2. The junction had 16 bases not matched to a gene; V was cut back by 4 bases and J by 5 bases. The germline CDR1 and CDR2 sequences are SGHDN and FVKESK. This CDR3 comprises 18 residues. In nucleotides, the CDR3 is TGTGCCAGCAGCCCTAGCGGGAGAAACCCCAGACGAGGGGAGACCCAGTACTTC. This codes for CASSPSGRNPRRGETQYF.

This chain connects TRBV6-5 to TRBJ2-1, with TRBD2 identical over 12 bases. V shed 6 bases and J 0 bases; nucleotides not matched to a gene: 3. CDR3 size: 16 residues. CDR1 is MNHEY and CDR2 is SVGAGI in the germline V gene. CDR3 protein: CASRGLAGSSYNEQFF. The CDR3, as DNA: TGTGCCAGCAGAGGACTAGCGGGGAGCTCCTACAATGAGCAGTTCTTC.

V is TRBV11-2 and J is TRBJ2-7; no clear D gene. V was shortened by 3 bases and J by 3 bases, with 9 bases between the two germline ends. The CDR3 has 13 residues. Germline CDR1 and CDR2: SGHAT and FQNNGV. CDR3 sequence: CASSFRPGYEQYF. The CDR3, as DNA: TGTGCCAGCAGCTTTAGGCCGGGCTACGAGCAGTACTTC.

This clonotype occurred many times. V usage is TRBV29-1 and J usage is TRBJ1-5; D is uncertain. CDR1 is SQVTM, CDR2 ANQGSEA, per germline. The CDR3 is 13 residues long. V was clipped by 2 bases and J by 9 bases, with 14 bases between them. CDR3 sequence reads: CSVESGSQGPQHF. The CDR3 DNA is TGCAGCGTTGAAAGCGGCAGCCAAGGGCCCCAGCATTTT.

This clonotype was picked up many times. The V call is TRBV4-1, the J call TRBJ2-2, with D perhaps TRBD2 (6 bases). Trimming cost V 1 base and J 2 bases, with 11 bases left between them. The germline CDR1 and CDR2 sequences are MGHRA and YSYEKL. The CDR3 totals 16 residues. The DNA of the CDR3 is TGCGCCAGCAGCCAAGGCCTAGCGCTAAACACCGGGGAGCTGTTTTTT. It is translated as CASSQGLALNTGELFF.

This clonotype was found many times. V usage is TRBV7-9 and J usage is TRBJ1-5; 9 bases are shared with TRBD1. Germline CDR1 SEHNR, CDR2 FQNEAQ (reference sequence). After removal of 6 bases from V and 6 bases from J, the junction contained 6 bases not matched to a gene. This CDR3 contains 14 residues. CDR3 in DNA: TGTGCCAGCAGTACAGGGGGCTTCGGTCAGCCCCAGCATTTT. This sequence encodes CASSTGGFGQPQHF. Complete variable domain (other parts from reference TRBV7-9 and TRBJ1-5): DTGVSQNPRHKITKRGQNVTFRCDPISEHNRLYWYRQTLGQGPEFLTYFQNEAQLEKSRLLSDRFSAERPKGSFSTLEIQRTEQGDSAMYLCASSTGGFGQPQHFGDGTRLSIL.

DNA of the CDR3: TGCAGTGCTAGCCATACGGTGGGCAAACTGTTTTTT. It codes for CSASHTVGKLFF. The V call is TRBV20-1, the J call TRBJ1-4; D is unclear. CDR3 length equals 12 residues. CDR1 is DFQATT and CDR2 is SNEGSKA in the germline V gene (reference sequence). Trimming took 3 bases from V and 11 from J, leaving 13 bases between them.

The chain couples TRBV12-3 or TRBV12-4 to TRBJ1-5; D remains ambiguous. This CDR3 is 13 amino acids long. V was trimmed by 6 bases and J by 4 bases, leaving 10 bases between them. DNA for the CDR3: TGTGCCAGCAGACTCGGGTGGAATCAGCCCCAGCATTTT. Its protein is CASRLGWNQPQHF.

In this sample, this clonotype turned up a few times. The chain couples TRBV7-2 to TRBJ2-7; TRBD1 might be the D (6 bases). Germline lookup yields CDR1 SGHTA and CDR2 FQGNSA. Trimming stripped 5 bases from V and 0 bases from J, with 14 bases between. This CDR3 contains 15 residues. CDR3 residues: CASSAGVWSSYEQYF. The CDR3 DNA reads as TGTGCCAGCAGCGCAGGGGTTTGGAGCTCCTACGAGCAGTACTTC.